This TCR beta chain was documented in a study of vaccination and CD4 T cells after COVID-19. The V end lost 9 bases, the J end lost 7 bases, and 7 bases lay between the germline ends. This CDR3 comprises 11 residues. Germline-derived CDR1 and CDR2 are MNHEY and SVGEGT. Sequenced with the Oncomine TCR Beta short-read assay was DNA taken from cultured CD4+ T cells. TCRdb redid the calling of the PCR reads with MiXCR, one entry per CDR3 protein. Found here are about 4,900 distinct CDR3 sequences, 35% to 45% of them singletons; the top ten hold around two fifths. This clonotype was seen more than once but under ten times. Its target is unknown. Treatment denoted: roughly 10-day PBMC culture with coronavirus spike peptide pools or control peptides (ViraFEST assay). The unexposed donor gave CD4+ T cells before the COVID-19 pandemic (2011-2018). ViraFEST used peptide pools to expand antigen-specific T cells, then sequenced TCRs. CD4+ T cells from unexposed donors were probed, cells permitting, with SARS-CoV-2 S/N and four cold-coronavirus spikes.

Source material: CD4+ T cells from blood, cultured in vitro. The clonotype was recovered from a human donor in good health. J is TRBJ1-6 and V is TRBV6-2 or TRBV6-3; TRBD1 is a possible D gene (5 bases). This CDR3 reads CASQGNSPLHF. CDR3 sequence (DNA): TGTGCCAGTCAGGGAAATTCACCCCTCCACTTT.